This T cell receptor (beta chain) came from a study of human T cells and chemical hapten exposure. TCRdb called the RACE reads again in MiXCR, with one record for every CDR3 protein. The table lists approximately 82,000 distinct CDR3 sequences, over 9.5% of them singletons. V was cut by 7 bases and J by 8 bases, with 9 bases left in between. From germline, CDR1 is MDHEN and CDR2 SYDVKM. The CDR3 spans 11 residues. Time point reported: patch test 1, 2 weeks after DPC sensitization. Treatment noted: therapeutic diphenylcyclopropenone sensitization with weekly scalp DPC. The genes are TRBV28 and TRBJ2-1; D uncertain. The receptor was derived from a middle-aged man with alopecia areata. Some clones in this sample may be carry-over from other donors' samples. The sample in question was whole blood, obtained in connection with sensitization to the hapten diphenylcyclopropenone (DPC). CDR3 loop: CASTSRDEQFF. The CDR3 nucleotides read TGTGCCAGCACGAGTAGGGATGAGCAGTTCTTC.